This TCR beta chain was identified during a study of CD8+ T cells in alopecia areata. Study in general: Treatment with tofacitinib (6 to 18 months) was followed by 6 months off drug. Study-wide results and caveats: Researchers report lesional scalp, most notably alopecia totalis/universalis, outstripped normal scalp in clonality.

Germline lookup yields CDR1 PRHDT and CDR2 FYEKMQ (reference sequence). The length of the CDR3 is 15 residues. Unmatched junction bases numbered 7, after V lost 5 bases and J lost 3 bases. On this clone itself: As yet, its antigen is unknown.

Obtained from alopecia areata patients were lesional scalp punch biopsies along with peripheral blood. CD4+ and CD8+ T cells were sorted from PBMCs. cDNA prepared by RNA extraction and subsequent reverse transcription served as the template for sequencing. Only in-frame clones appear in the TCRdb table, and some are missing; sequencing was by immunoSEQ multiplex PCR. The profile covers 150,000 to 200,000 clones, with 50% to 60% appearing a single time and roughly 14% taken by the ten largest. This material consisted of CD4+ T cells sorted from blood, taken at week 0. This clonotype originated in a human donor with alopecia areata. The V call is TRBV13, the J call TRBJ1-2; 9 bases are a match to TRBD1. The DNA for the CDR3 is TGTGCCAGCAGCAGAGCGGACAGGGGAGACTATGGCTACACCTTC. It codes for CASSRADRGDYGYTF.